The TCR beta chain under discussion was sequenced for a study of vaccination and CD4 T cells after COVID-19. Across the whole study: The makeup of the convalescents was six males and four females, two of them Hispanic. Collection of post-vaccine samples followed dose two by a median about 72 days, spanning a range of 14 to 241.

This clonotype was observed a handful of times. Its specificity is not known. J gave up 4 bases and V 5 bases, and 2 bases lay outside the gene matches. This CDR3 is 14 amino acids long. Germline values: CDR1 MNHEY, CDR2 SMNVEV (reference sequence). Researchers used the Oncomine TCR Beta short-read assay to sequence DNA from cultured CD4+ T cells. TCRdb used MiXCR to reprocess the PCR reads, holding one entry per CDR3 protein. The sample includes roughly 13,000 distinct CDR3 sequences, around 74% of them seen just once. Treatment denoted: roughly ten-day PBMC culture with coronavirus spike peptide pools or control peptides (ViraFEST assay).

Source material: CD4+ T cells from blood, cultured in vitro. The TCR comes from a human donor who had recovered from COVID-19. The chain couples TRBV27 to TRBJ2-5; the match to TRBD2 covers 12 bases. The CDR3 DNA is TGTGCCAGCAGTGAGGGACTAGCGGGAGAGACCCAGTACTTC. Translation gives CASSEGLAGETQYF.